Listed here are 14 T cell receptor beta chains from one sample, sequenced in a study of identical twins. Using its own MiXCR run on the 5' RACE reads, TCRdb lists one record per CDR3 protein. The table lists 350,000 to 400,000 distinct CDR3 sequences, 8.5% to 10% of them singletons. The sample was naive T cells sorted from blood. The source of these receptors is a woman between 50 and 59 years old in good health.

This clonotype turned up a few times. The chain joins TRBV4-2 to TRBJ1-1; possibly TRBD1 for D (5 bases). Germline V lookup: CDR1 LGHNA, CDR2 YNFKEQ. The CDR3 sequence is 15 residues long. V lost 4 bases and J lost 0, with 12 bases in between. Written as DNA, the CDR3 is TGTGCCAGCAGCCCGCTAGACAGAATGAACACTGAAGCTTTCTTT. It codes for CASSPLDRMNTEAFF.

There are a few counts of this clonotype. V usage is TRBV23-1 and J usage is TRBJ2-1; the D gene could be TRBD1 or TRBD2 (6 bases each). TRBV23-1 carries the ORF label, with uncertain function. With 7 bases removed from V and 0 bases from J, the gap between germline ends came to 10 bases. This CDR3 region has 14 residues. The CDR3 DNA reads TGCGCCAGCAAGGGGGGACGCTCCTACAATGAGCAGTTCTTC. This translates into CASKGGRSYNEQFF.

This chain links TRBV29-1 with TRBJ2-3; 9 nucleotides align to TRBD2. Germline V gene data show CDR1 as SQVTM and CDR2 as ANQGSEA. This CDR3 has 13 amino acids. V dropped 7 bases and J dropped 5; count of bases not matched to a gene: 7. Here the CDR3 reads CSALAGVLDTQYF. Written as DNA, the CDR3 is TGCAGCGCCTTAGCGGGAGTGCTAGATACGCAGTATTTT.

This clonotype was picked up a small number of times. DNA of the CDR3: TGTGCCAGCAAGCAAGAGGGGGGGGGCACAGATACGCAGTATTTT. Translation: CASKQEGGGTDTQYF. The genes are TRBV6-4 and TRBJ2-3, with D possibly TRBD2 on 7 matching bases. The CDR3 loop spans 15 amino acids. Trimming stripped 7 bases from V and 1 base from J, with 15 bases between. CDR1 is MRHNA, CDR2 SNTAGT, per germline.

This clonotype has a handful of counts. The J gene is TRBJ2-7, the V gene TRBV19; D is possibly TRBD1 (6 bases). Germline V gene lookup returns CDR1 LNHDA and CDR2 SQIVND (reference sequence). Between the trimmed V and J ends, which lost 4 bases and 2 bases, there was a span of 9 bases. CDR3 length equals 13 residues. The CDR3 coding sequence is TGTGCCAGTAGTAAGACAGGCACCTACGAGCAGTACGTC. This codes for CASSKTGTYEQYV.

In its sample, this clonotype was seen a few times. The chain combines TRBV11-2 with TRBJ2-7; no clear D. This CDR3 spans 11 amino acids. The V end was cut by 2 bases, the J end by 7 bases, with 6 bases between. Germline CDR1 is SGHAT and CDR2 is FQNNGV. CDR3 DNA: TGTGCCAGCAGCTTATCGCCTGAGCAGTACTTC. It yields the protein CASSLSPEQYF.

This clonotype was counted at least ten times. This chain links TRBV12-3 or TRBV12-4 with TRBJ1-6; D not certain. Trimming removed 6 bases at V and 7 bases at J, with 10 bases between. The length of the CDR3 is 13 residues. Here the CDR3 reads CASRLNWNSPLHF. For the CDR3, the DNA is TGTGCCAGCAGACTGAATTGGAATTCACCCCTCCACTTT.

The chain carries TRBV27 and TRBJ2-1; 11 bases align to TRBD2. The CDR3 sequence is 17 residues long. V lost 2 bases to trimming and J lost 4 bases; unmatched junction nucleotides: 7. Germline V gives CDR1 MNHEY, CDR2 SMNVEV (reference sequence). The CDR3 nucleotides read TGTGCCAGCAGTTTAGACATACTAGCGGGAGAATACAATGAGCAGTTCTTC. This translates into CASSLDILAGEYNEQFF.

The chain uses TRBV5-1 and TRBJ2-2, with D tentatively TRBD2 (5 bases). The CDR3 spans 14 residues. Trimming pared 3 bases from V and 0 bases from J, leaving 6 bases between. The germline gives CDR1 SGHRS, CDR2 YFSETQ. The CDR3 reads CASSSDSNTGELFF. The CDR3 DNA follows: TGCGCCAGCAGCTCGGACTCGAACACCGGGGAGCTGTTTTTT. The full variable domain, with the rest looked up from reference TRBV5-1 and TRBJ2-2, is KAGVTQTPRYLIKTRGQQVTLSCSPISGHRSVSWYQQTPGQGLQFLFEYFSETQRNKGNFPGRFSGRQFSNSRSEMNVSTLELGDSALYLCASSSDSNTGELFFGEGSRLTVL.

There are a few counts of this clonotype. The chain combines TRBV12-3 or TRBV12-4 with TRBJ1-5; TRBD1 aligns across 9 bases. There are 17 residues in the CDR3. V was clipped by 3 bases and J by 7 bases; unmatched bases: 13. For the CDR3, the DNA is TGTGCCAGCAGTTTGTTCGGGACAGGGCGCCATTCGCAGCCCCAGCATTTT. Its protein product is CASSLFGTGRHSQPQHF.

This clonotype was detected ten times or more. V usage is TRBV21-1 and J usage is TRBJ2-1; the table's D call, TRBD2, was not checked against the DNA. TRBV21-1 is a pseudogene segment. The CDR3 is made up of 15 amino acids. The chain's CDR3 is CASSKAQRELNEQFF. CDR3 sequence (DNA): TGTGCCAGCAGCAAAGCACAGCGGGAGTTGAATGAGCAGTTCTTC.

The chain joins TRBV5-1 to TRBJ2-2, with TRBD2 as a possible D gene (6 bases). The CDR3 spans 15 residues. Trimming shortened V by 4 bases and J by 5 bases, and 15 bases separated the two germline ends. Looked up from germline, CDR1 is SGHRS and CDR2 is YFSETQ. DNA for the CDR3: TGCGCCAGCAGCGGCGGGACGGACTATACCGGGGAGCTGTTTTTT. It specifies CASSGGTDYTGELFF.

This clonotype appeared a few times. The rearrangement links TRBV28 to TRBJ2-7; no clear D gene. This CDR3 contains 13 residues. V was trimmed by 5 bases and J by 6 bases, leaving 14 bases between them. In germline, CDR1 is MDHEN, CDR2 SYDVKM. As DNA, the CDR3 is TGTGCCAGCAGTCCCCAACAGCGAGGCGAGCAGTACTTC. Its translation: CASSPQQRGEQYF.

J is TRBJ1-2 and V is TRBV5-5; 8 bases map to TRBD1. Germline V lookup: CDR1 SGHKS, CDR2 YYEKEE (reference sequence). The CDR3 runs to 14 residues. The junction had 5 bases not matched to a gene; V was cut back by 0 bases and J by 7 bases. Written as DNA, the CDR3 is TGTGCCAGCAGCTTGGGGCAGGGGGCGAGTGGCTACACCTTC. Its protein product is CASSLGQGASGYTF. The whole variable domain, filled in from reference TRBV5-5 and TRBJ1-2, reads DAGVTQSPTHLIKTRGQQVTLRCSPISGHKSVSWYQQVLGQGPQFIFQYYEKEERGRGNFPDRFSARQFPNYSSELNVNALLLGDSALYLCASSLGQGASGYTFGSGTRLTVV.